These T cell receptor beta chains were read from a single sample in a study of CD8 T cell repertoires and HIV-1 epitope variants. These receptors' antigens are unknown. Assay used: immunoSEQ multiplex PCR; TCRdb lists only in-frame clones, some missing. The table shows 5,500 or so clones, with about three fifths occurring only once. Sequencing used cultured CD8+ T cells derived from PBMCs. These receptors all stem from a male donor with HIV. Each CDR3 is given without its conserved first and last residue. Each record gives: clone size, V gene, J gene, CDR3 protein. Not every row has a clone size; where given, it reads once, few, many or a size class.

size: -
V: TRBV28
J: TRBJ2-7
CDR3: ASSYRGISYEQY

size: -
V: TRBV10-1
J: TRBJ2-4
CDR3: ASSESETSGWDIQY

size: few
V: TRBV19
J: TRBJ1-5
CDR3: ASSLDLLSNQPQH

size: -
V: TRBV7-9
J: TRBJ2-7
CDR3: ASSLVSSDIGQDYEQY

size: -
V: TRBV1
J: TRBJ1-2
CDR3: ASSQDPPDLDYGYT

size: -
V: TRBV12-5
J: TRBJ1-1
CDR3: ASGSGGATEAF

size: medium-sized
V: TRBV4-3
J: TRBJ1-2
CDR3: ASSQDPPDLDYGYT

size: -
V: TRBV11-1
J: TRBJ2-7
CDR3: ASSPRDRDVEQY

size: -
V: TRBV27
J: TRBJ2-7
CDR3: ASSSSGGSYEQY

size: -
V: TRBV28
J: TRBJ1-1
CDR3: ASSFNRGGTEAF

size: -
V: TRBV19
J: TRBJ1-1
CDR3: ASSIRGRSEAF

size: -
V: TRBV6-4
J: TRBJ2-3
CDR3: ASSDSPRLRPTDTQY

size: -
V: TRBV5-8
J: TRBJ1-6
CDR3: ASSRDRGGSPLH

size: -
V: TRBV5-4
J: TRBJ2-7
CDR3: ASSLGSGVDPYEQY

size: -
V: TRBV4-1
J: TRBJ2-3
CDR3: ASSQATGLDTQY

size: -
V: TRBV6-5
J: TRBJ1-1
CDR3: ASRLRWNTEAF

size: -
V: TRBV5-5
J: TRBJ2-7
CDR3: ASSLDRAIYEQY

size: few
V: TRBV6-6
J: TRBJ1-5
CDR3: ASSYSRQGNEPQH

size: few
V: TRBV9
J: TRBJ1-6
CDR3: ASSVDKGTGSGGNSPLH

size: few
V: TRBV5-6
J: TRBJ2-7
CDR3: ASSDWTEQY

size: -
V: TRBV6-5
J: TRBJ2-1
CDR3: ASSYRGYHNEQF

size: -
V: TRBV27
J: TRBJ1-6
CDR3: ASSFQNSPLH